These T cell receptor beta chains were read from a single sample in a study of cytomegalovirus exposure and HLA in healthy donors. TCRdb's copy holds only in-frame clones and misses some; the assay was immunoSEQ multiplex PCR. The sample shows 95,000 to 110,000 clones, roughly 87% of them seen only once. The sample taken for sequencing was PBMCs. The receptors here all came from a man aged 25 to 45 in good health and CMV-seropositive. Each CDR3 is given with its conserved first and last residue. The D gene is left open where the match is weak. For some rows the clone size is stated as once, few or many, or as a class when expanded; others skip it.

.	.	TRBV29-1	TRBJ2-3	TGCAGCGTTGAAGATCTTCATGGACAGAGCACAGATACGCAGTATTTT	CSVEDLHGQSTDTQYF
TRBD1	.	TRBV5-1	TRBJ2-3	TGCGCCAGCAGGGGACAGGTAACAGATACGCAGTATTTT	CASRGQVTDTQYF
.	.	TRBV5-1	TRBJ1-1	TGCGCCAGCAGCTTGGAGTTGGGGAGAGACACTGAAGCTTTCTTT	CASSLELGRDTEAFF
TRBD2	.	TRBV14	TRBJ2-3	TGTGCCAGCAGCCAAGAACGGGGGACTAGGGGAGATACGCAGTATTTT	CASSQERGTRGDTQYF
.	.	TRBV18	TRBJ1-1	TGTGCCAGCTCACCACCCAATACAGAGAACACTGAAGCTTTCTTT	CASSPPNTENTEAFF
.	.	TRBV4-2	TRBJ1-6	TGTGCCAGCAGCCAATCGACCGGGACTGGGCTTAATTCACCCCTCCACTTT	CASSQSTGTGLNSPLHF
.	.	TRBV6-5	TRBJ1-2	TGTGCCAGCAGTTACTCGGCCATTCAAGCTTGGCGGGGCTACACCTTC	CASSYSAIQAWRGYTF
TRBD1	.	TRBV11-3	TRBJ1-1	TGTGTCAGCAGCTTCGGACAGGGGGGACGAACTGAAGCTTTCTTT	CVSSFGQGGRTEAFF
.	once	TRBV7-9	TRBJ1-1	TGTGCCAGCAGCTTACAGGGGATCACTGAAGCTTTCTTT	CASSLQGITEAFF
.	once	TRBV7-9	TRBJ1-5	TGTGCCAGCAGCTTGGGACAAAATCAGCCCCAGCATTTT	CASSLGQNQPQHF
TRBD2	.	TRBV27	TRBJ2-3	TGTGCCAGCAGTTTATCGCCCACTAGAAGCGGGGGGGCATCAGATACGCAGTATTTT	CASSLSPTRSGGASDTQYF
.	.	TRBV19	TRBJ2-3	TGTGCCAGTAGTATTTGGACTGACGGGAAGGCCCAGTATTTT	CASSIWTDGKAQYF
.	.	TRBV10-3	TRBJ1-2	TGTGCCAGTAAACAGGAAGTATATGGCTACACCTTC	CASKQEVYGYTF
.	.	TRBV2	TRBJ1-1	TGTGCCAGCAGGTTACGACGGGGTTCGATCACTGAAGCTTTCTTT	CASRLRRGSITEAFF
.	.	TRBV5-1	TRBJ1-5	TGCGCCAGCAGCCTGTTTGGTCAGAACAATCAGCCCCAGCATTTT	CASSLFGQNNQPQHF
TRBD2	.	TRBV5-1	TRBJ2-7	TGCGCCAGCCCCACGGGACTAGTTTTCTTC	CASPTGLVFF
.	.	TRBV27	TRBJ2-2	TGTGCCAGCAGTCCAAGGACAGAGGTTTGGACCGGGGAGCTGTTTTTT	CASSPRTEVWTGELFF
.	.	TRBV18	TRBJ1-2	TGTGCCAGCTCACCAAACAGGGCTAACTATGGCTACACCTTC	CASSPNRANYGYTF
TRBD1	.	TRBV5-1	TRBJ1-4	TGCGCCAGCAGCTCTGGCAGGGGGCCGAATGAAAAACTGTTTTTT	CASSSGRGPNEKLFF
TRBD2	few	TRBV5-4	TRBJ2-7	TGTGCCAGCACCATAGCGGGGACCATGAGGGAGCAGTACTTC	CASTIAGTMREQYF
.	.	TRBV9	TRBJ1-2	TGTGCCAGCAGCGTAGGGGCAGGCGTTTTCTATGGCTACACCTTC	CASSVGAGVFYGYTF
.	.	TRBV9	TRBJ2-1	TGTGCCAGCAGCGAGGGGGGGTTAGTTAATGAGCAGTTCTTC	CASSEGGLVNEQFF
.	.	TRBV5-4	TRBJ2-6	TGTGCCAGCAGCTTGGACTTAGGGAGCTCTGGGGCCAACGTCCTGACTTTC	CASSLDLGSSGANVLTF
.	.	TRBV19	TRBJ2-7	TGTGCCAGTAGTATACTAGCGCGCTCCTACGAGCAGTACTTC	CASSILARSYEQYF
.	.	TRBV10-3	TRBJ1-1	TGTGCCTCTGTTGCAGGGCTGAACACTGAAGCTTTCTTT	CASVAGLNTEAFF
.	.	TRBV25-1	TRBJ1-1	TGTGCCAGCAGTGAACCTAGCGGTACTGAAGCTTTCTTT	CASSEPSGTEAFF
.	.	TRBV7-2	TRBJ2-7	TGTGCCAGCAGCGGGGTGGACAGCTCCTACGAGCAGTACTTC	CASSGVDSSYEQYF
.	.	TRBV7-9	TRBJ2-5	TGTGCCAGCAGCTTGGCGGGACTGGGAAAGGAGACCCAGTACTTC	CASSLAGLGKETQYF
.	.	TRBV6-4	TRBJ2-1	TGTGCCAGCAGTGGGTCGGGAAATGAGCAGTTCTTC	CASSGSGNEQFF
.	.	TRBV7-9	TRBJ1-5	TGTTCCAGCTCAAGAGGAGGTCAGCCCCAGCATTTT	CSSSRGGQPQHF
TRBD2	.	TRBV27	TRBJ2-1	TGTGCCAGCAGCCGAGGTAGCGGGGGTTACAATGAGCAGTTCTTC	CASSRGSGGYNEQFF
.	.	TRBV7-6	TRBJ1-4	TGTGCCAGCAGCTTCGGGGACTGGGAAAAACTGTTTTTT	CASSFGDWEKLFF
TRBD2	few	TRBV6-4	TRBJ2-1	TGTGCCAGCAGTTCCGGCCTAGCGGGGGGGCTTTCATTGAATGAGCAGTTCTTC	CASSSGLAGGLSLNEQFF
TRBD1	.	TRBV2	TRBJ1-1	TGTGCCAGCAGTGACACCGGGACAGGGGCTGAAGCTTTCTTT	CASSDTGTGAEAFF
.	.	TRBV29-1	TRBJ1-2	TGCAGCGTTGAAAAGGGGGGGCTACGGGGCTACACCTTC	CSVEKGGLRGYTF
.	.	TRBV20-1	TRBJ2-7	TGCAGTGCTCGGACTGGGTACGAGCAGTACTTC	CSARTGYEQYF
.	.	TRBV19	TRBJ1-5	TGTGCCAGTAGTATGTCGGGGGGTAGCAATCAGCCCCAGCATTTT	CASSMSGGSNQPQHF
TRBD1	few	TRBV5-4	TRBJ1-2	TGTGCCAGCAGCTTATGGACAGGCGCCAACTATGGCTACACCTTC	CASSLWTGANYGYTF
.	.	TRBV27	TRBJ1-1	TGTGCCAGCACCCCCCTCGGAGTGAACACTGAAGCTTTCTTT	CASTPLGVNTEAFF
TRBD1	.	TRBV19	TRBJ1-3	TGTGCCAGTAGTGGGGGACAGCTAAGTTCTGGAAACACCATATATTTT	CASSGGQLSSGNTIYF
TRBD1	.	TRBV18	TRBJ1-3	TGTGCCAGCTCACCCACCTTAGGACAGGAGTCTGGAAACACCATATATTTT	CASSPTLGQESGNTIYF
TRBD2	.	TRBV10-2	TRBJ2-5	TGCGCCAGCAGTGAGCAGGGACTAGCGGTAGAGACCCAGTACTTC	CASSEQGLAVETQYF
.	few	TRBV5-1	TRBJ2-2	TGCGCCAGCAGCTTGGCCGAGAGAAACACCGGGGAGCTGTTTTTT	CASSLAERNTGELFF
.	.	TRBV7-9	TRBJ2-5	TGTGCCAGCAGCCCCCGGGTTTCGGAGACCCAGTACTTC	CASSPRVSETQYF
TRBD1	.	TRBV5-4	TRBJ1-5	TGTGCCAGCAGCTCGGGACAGGGGAATCAGCCCCAGCATTTT	CASSSGQGNQPQHF
TRBD2	.	TRBV10-3	TRBJ2-1	TGTGCCATCAGTGTGGGACTAGCGGGGGGGGTGTTCTTC	CAISVGLAGGVFF
TRBD1	.	TRBV5-6	TRBJ1-1	TGTGCCAGCAGCGTAGGACAGGGCCAGGAGGCTTTCTTT	CASSVGQGQEAFF
.	once	TRBV9	TRBJ2-7	TGTGCCAGCAGCCAAAACTCCTACGAGCAGTACTTC	CASSQNSYEQYF
.	once	TRBV7-8	TRBJ1-2	TGTGCCAGCAGCTTACGAGCGAACTTCTATGGCTACACCTTC	CASSLRANFYGYTF
TRBD2	once	TRBV5-4	TRBJ2-3	TGTGCCAGCAGCTTCGACGGGGGGTCAACTAGCACAGATACGCAGTATTTT	CASSFDGGSTSTDTQYF
TRBD1	few	TRBV6-6	TRBJ2-7	TGTGCCAGCAGTTACCAAGCGGGACAGGGGTTGCTCGAGCAGTACTTC	CASSYQAGQGLLEQYF
TRBD1	.	TRBV2	TRBJ1-4	TGTGCCAGCAGCGGGACAGCCGACCAGAGGGAAAAACTGTTTTTT	CASSGTADQREKLFF
.	once	TRBV2	TRBJ2-1	TGTGCCAGCGACGAAGGGGCTGAGCAGTTCTTC	CASDEGAEQFF
TRBD1	.	TRBV28	TRBJ2-7	TGTGCCAGCAACGCCGACAGGGGGCCTTACGAGCAGTACTTC	CASNADRGPYEQYF
TRBD1	.	TRBV6-5	TRBJ1-2	TGTGCCAGCAGCTACGACAGGGGCCAGGGCTACACCTTC	CASSYDRGQGYTF